This T cell receptor (beta chain) is from a study of T cell clonotyping in hematopoietic cell transplantation (dated by TCRdb to about 2021). Background for the entire study: A total of 130 to 150 blood samples were collected in the study from roughly 33 consecutive transplant recipients and their related donors. Recruitment of patients ran from late 2015 to early 2017, and follow-up continued until late 2020 or until death.

TCR beta CDR3 regions were amplified from genomic DNA with the immunoSEQ assay, a bias-controlled multiplex PCR using V- and J-specific primers. In a second PCR step, a proprietary barcode and Illumina adapter sequences were attached to the CDR3 amplicons. An Illumina MiSeq instrument was used to sequence the CDR3 libraries. The source study handled its data this way. Export and quality control were performed with immunoSEQ Analyzer 3.0, and downstream analyses were performed with R Bioconductor and Immunarch. Only productive rearrangements in the normalized downsampled data set were used to calculate repertoire metrics. Clonotypes larger than 5 templates in the normalized cohort were defined as pathologically expanded. Repertoire diversity was measured with the Inverse Simpson Index. CMV-specificity analyses were carried out on the non-normalized data set to capture all clonotypes. The immuneACCESS repertoire file appears here via TCRdb, limited to in-frame rearrangements. These files lack a portion of the clones; in checked studies, under half of the deficit traces to unresolved V genes, and the cause of the others is not known. V and J calls and clone size are given by that table; D and trimming were obtained from the DNA. The sample table records 29,000 or so clones; about 93% of these occur just once. The top ten hold about 10% of the sample.

The germline V gene specifies SGDLS as CDR1 and YYNGEE as CDR2. The CDR3 goes from the cysteine to the phenylalanine over 13 residues. Kept here is only the CDR3 DNA, which spans 39 bases and is read in frame from base 1. Cut back by 3 bases and 3 bases, the V and J ends lie 10 bases apart. What the work shows at the level of the full study, not this receptor alone: Just a small fraction of recipient repertoires overlapped with donor repertoires, and more than 97% appeared de novo at the given depth. The sample size was limited and the cells went unsorted, which meant the CD4 and CD8 repertoire contributions could not be told apart. Broader posttransplant TCR repertoire diversity was predicted by donor and pretransplant recipient Inverse Simpson Index values. Recipient TCR diversity fell after transplant, with pathologically expanded clonotypes rising progressively from day 30 to day 180.

This specimen's time point label, interpreted: 100 days after allo-HCT. Blood samples were obtained from recipients approximately 28 days before transplant and at days 30, 100 and 180 after transplant. Nuclei Lysis Solution was used to extract genomic DNA from fresh or cryopreserved unfractionated peripheral blood mononuclear cells. As concerns this clone: Its antigen is still unknown. Base qualities are not recorded, but no much larger clone differs from it by a single base.

The sequence is built from TRBV9 and TRBJ2-7; tentative D gene TRBD1, with 6 bases matching. This specimen was PBMCs, taken 100 days after allogeneic stem cell transplant. This TCR was recovered from a female patient aged 50-65 years who had an allogeneic stem cell transplant from a related donor, so the T cells may come from the graft donor. Some clones in this sample may be carry-over from other donors' samples. The CDR3 has the sequence CASSAGQSYEQYF. The nucleotide sequence is given as TGTGCCAGCAGCGCTGGACAGAGCTACGAGCAGTACTTC. Reference TRBV9 and TRBJ2-7 genes cover what lies past the CDR3, so the full variable domain is DSGVTQTPKHLITATGQRVTLRCSPRSGDLSVYWYQQSLDQGLQFLIQYYNGEERAKGNILERFSAQQFPDLHSELNLSSLELGDSALYFCASSAGQSYEQYFGPGTRLTVT.